This T cell receptor (beta chain) was observed in a study of early T cells in non-severe SARS-CoV-2 infection (dated by TCRdb to about 2021). Some background on the complete study: Because TCR sequencing was done on bulk RNA from unsorted whole blood, the alpha and beta chains could not be paired.

The CDR3 measures 13 amino acids from cysteine to phenylalanine. Only the CDR3 portion is preserved as DNA: 39 bases, with reading frame beginning at the first base. V gives up 4 bases and J gives up 4 bases, and the segment between their germline ends measures 10 bases. Based on the germline V gene, the CDR1 and CDR2 sequences are SGHRS and YFSETQ. A case-control design nested within a healthcare worker cohort in London, UK, was used, with weekly nasopharyngeal swab PCR tests and blood sampling performed. Healthcare workers were enrolled in the week of the UK lockdown, from 23 to 31 March 2020, and were followed every week for up to roughly 16 weeks. The library was generated by 5' RACE. Instrument on record: NextSeq 500. To correct for sequencing error and PCR bias, the TCR library protocol tagged individual cDNA molecules with unique molecular identifiers. Both TCR alpha and beta chains were sequenced, and tight co-correlation was observed between alpha and beta sequence abundances in each sample. As for the original processing: Decombinator V4 was used to annotate the V gene, J gene and CDR3 of the TCR sequences. TCRs were defined as expanded if a significant change between any two time points was detected under a Poisson model with p below 0.0001. TCR abundances were normalised to the total number of TCRs sequenced per sample and were expressed as counts per million. MAIT TCRs were defined by TRAV1-2 paired with TRAJ12, TRAJ20 or TRAJ33, and iNKT TCRs by TRAV10 paired with TRAJ18. A search of VDJdb, accessed on 1 November 2021, was run for TCRs annotated to CMV, EBV and SARS-CoV-2, with TCRs annotated for multiple antigens excluded. TCRdb passed the public sequencing reads through fastp at Q25 and MiXCR, retaining productive beta sequences. Here each entry gathers all rows of one CDR3 protein and keeps the most common genes and DNA. The V and J calls follow TCRdb's processing rather than the paper's. For this sample the table gives approximately 69,000 distinct CDR3 sequences, of which about 12% were detected only once. The ten largest clonotypes hold roughly 6% of the sample.

This clonotype showed up many times. Its antigen remains undetermined. Per-nucleotide qualities are absent, and no much larger clonotype sits a single base away. The research as a whole found: Matching against VDJdb was skewed toward anti-spike CD8 responses, likely underestimated virus-specific expansions, and missed private and CD4 specificities.

The receptor's source is an adult who was a healthcare worker with PCR-confirmed SARS-CoV-2 infection or an uninfected control (not recorded which). This receptor chain uses TRBV5-1 and TRBJ2-3; there is no confident call for the D gene. The sample comprised whole blood. The sequence in DNA is TGCGCCAGCAGCGTAGGCCGGGCAGATACGCAGTATTTT. This yields the protein CASSVGRADTQYF. With all but the CDR3 taken from the reference TRBV5-1 and TRBJ2-3 genes, the full variable domain is: KAGVTQTPRYLIKTRGQQVTLSCSPISGHRSVSWYQQTPGQGLQFLFEYFSETQRNKGNFPGRFSGRQFSNSRSEMNVSTLELGDSALYLCASSVGRADTQYFGPGTRLTVL.